This TCR beta chain was sequenced in a study of T cells in tumors after PD-1 blockade. Background on the study: Excluded were patients with checkpoint blockade, immunosuppressants, or radiotherapy or other anti-cancer therapy within 4 weeks. Peripheral blood samples averaged around 40,000 unique clonotypes and 95,000 to 120,000 templates.

About this clone: Its antigen is not known.

Some clones are missing from TCRdb's copy, which holds only in-frame ones; the method was immunoSEQ multiplex PCR. The sample includes 20,000 to 25,000 clones, approximately 78% of them seen just once. Tumor or blood genomic DNA was sequenced, with inputs of roughly 550 ng to 6,500 ng. Regarding the study as a whole: Peripheral recruitment is suggested, as some novel exhausted tumor clones were in pre-treatment blood.

Material: PBMCs, obtained before anti-PD-1 treatment. The TCR was taken from a human donor with basal cell carcinoma.

Here the CDR3 DNA reads TGTGCCAGCAGCCAAGATTGGGGACCCGTCGACGAGCAGTACTTC. Translation: CASSQDWGPVDEQYF. This chain joins TRBV14 and TRBJ2-7; D might be TRBD1 or TRBD2, each matching 5 bases. The CDR3 is 15 amino acids. The ends were cut back, 0 bases at V and 5 bases at J, with 14 bases in the middle. Germline assignment: CDR1 SGHDN and CDR2 FVKESK. The whole variable domain, remainder taken from reference TRBV14 and TRBJ2-7, is EAGVTQFPSHSVIEKGQTVTLRCDPISGHDNLYWYRRVMGKEIKFLLHFVKESKQDESGMPNNRFLAERTGGTYSTLKVQPAELEDSGVYFCASSQDWGPVDEQYFGPGTRLTVT.